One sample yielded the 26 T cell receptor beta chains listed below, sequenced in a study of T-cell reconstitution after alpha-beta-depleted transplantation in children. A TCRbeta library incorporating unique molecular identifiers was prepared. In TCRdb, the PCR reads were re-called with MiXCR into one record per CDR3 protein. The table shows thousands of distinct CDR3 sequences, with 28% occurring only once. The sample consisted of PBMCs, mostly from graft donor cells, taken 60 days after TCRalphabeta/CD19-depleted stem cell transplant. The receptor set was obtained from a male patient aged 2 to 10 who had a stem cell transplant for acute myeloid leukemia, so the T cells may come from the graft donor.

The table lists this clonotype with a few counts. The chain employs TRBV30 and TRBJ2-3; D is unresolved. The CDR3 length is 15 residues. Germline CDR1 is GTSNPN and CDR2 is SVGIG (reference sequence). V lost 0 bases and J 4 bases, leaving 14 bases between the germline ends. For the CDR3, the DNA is TGTGCCTGGAGTGTGGCCAGCCCACTCGCAGATACGCAGTATTTT. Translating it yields CAWSVASPLADTQYF. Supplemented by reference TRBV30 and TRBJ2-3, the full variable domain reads SQTIHQWPATLVQPVGSPLSLECTVEGTSNPNLYWYRQAAGRGLQLLFYSVGIGQISSEVPQNLSASRPQDRQFILSSKKLLLSDSGFYLCAWSVASPLADTQYFGPGTRLTVL.

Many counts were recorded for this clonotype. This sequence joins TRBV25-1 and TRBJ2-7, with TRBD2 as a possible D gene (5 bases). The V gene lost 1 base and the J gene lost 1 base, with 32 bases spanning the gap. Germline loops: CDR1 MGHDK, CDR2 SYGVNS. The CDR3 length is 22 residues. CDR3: CASSESLFGNGRLQVDSYEQYV. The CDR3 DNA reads TGTGCCAGCAGTGAATCGTTATTCGGGAACGGTCGGCTTCAGGTTGATTCCTACGAGCAGTACGTC.

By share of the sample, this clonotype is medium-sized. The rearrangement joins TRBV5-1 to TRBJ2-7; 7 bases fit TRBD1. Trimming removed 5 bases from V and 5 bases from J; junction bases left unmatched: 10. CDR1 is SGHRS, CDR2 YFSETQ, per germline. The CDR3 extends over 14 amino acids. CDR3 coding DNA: TGCGCCAGCAGTTACATCGACAGGGTCCACGAGCAGTACTTC. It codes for CASSYIDRVHEQYF.

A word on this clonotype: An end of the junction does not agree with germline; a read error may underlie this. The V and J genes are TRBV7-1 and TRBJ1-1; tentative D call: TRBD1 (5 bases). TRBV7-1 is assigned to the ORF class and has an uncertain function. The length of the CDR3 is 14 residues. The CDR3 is CARSSGGENTEAFF. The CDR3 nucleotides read TGTGCCAGGAGCTCCGGGGGGGAGAACACTGAAGCTTTCTTT.

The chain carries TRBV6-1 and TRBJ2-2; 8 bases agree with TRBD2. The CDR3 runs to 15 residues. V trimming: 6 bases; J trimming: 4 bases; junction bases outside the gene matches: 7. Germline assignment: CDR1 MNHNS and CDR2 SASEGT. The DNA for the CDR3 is TGTGCCAGCAGCAGAGCGGGAGTTGGCACCGGGGAGCTGTTTTTT. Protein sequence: CASSRAGVGTGELFF.

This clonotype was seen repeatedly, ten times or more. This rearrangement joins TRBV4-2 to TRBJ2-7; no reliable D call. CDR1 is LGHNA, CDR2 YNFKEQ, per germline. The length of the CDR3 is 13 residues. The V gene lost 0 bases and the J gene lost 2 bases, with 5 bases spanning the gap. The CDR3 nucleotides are TGTGCCAGCAGCCAAGATCGCCCCTACGAGCAGTACTTC. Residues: CASSQDRPYEQYF.

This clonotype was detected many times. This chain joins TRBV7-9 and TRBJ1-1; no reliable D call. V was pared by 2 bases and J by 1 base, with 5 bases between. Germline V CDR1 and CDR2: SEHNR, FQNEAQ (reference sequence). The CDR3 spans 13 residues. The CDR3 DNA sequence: TGTGCCAGCAGCTTACCCCCGAACACTGAAGCTTTCTTT. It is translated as CASSLPPNTEAFF.

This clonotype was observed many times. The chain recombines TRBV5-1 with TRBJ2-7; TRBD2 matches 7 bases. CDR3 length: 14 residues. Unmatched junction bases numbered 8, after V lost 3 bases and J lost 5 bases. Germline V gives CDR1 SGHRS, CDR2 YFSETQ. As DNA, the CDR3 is TGCGCCAGCAGCTGGTGGGGGGGACTGAACGAGCAGTACTTC. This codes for CASSWWGGLNEQYF.

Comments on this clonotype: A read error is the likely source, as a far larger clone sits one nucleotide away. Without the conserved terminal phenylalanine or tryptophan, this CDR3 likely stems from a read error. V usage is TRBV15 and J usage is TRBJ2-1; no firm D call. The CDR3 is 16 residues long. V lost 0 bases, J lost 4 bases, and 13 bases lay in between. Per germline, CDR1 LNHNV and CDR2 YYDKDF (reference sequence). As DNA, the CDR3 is TGTGCCACCAGCAGAGAGGCGACCGCTTTATACAATGAGCAGTTCTTA. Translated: CATSREATALYNEQFL.

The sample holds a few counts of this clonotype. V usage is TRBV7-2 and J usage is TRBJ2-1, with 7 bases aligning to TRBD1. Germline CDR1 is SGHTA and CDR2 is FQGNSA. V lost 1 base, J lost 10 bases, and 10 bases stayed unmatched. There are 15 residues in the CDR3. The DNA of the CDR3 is TGTGCCAGCAGCTTAGTGGATCTTGGGACAGTCGAGCAGTTCTTC. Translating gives CASSLVDLGTVEQFF.

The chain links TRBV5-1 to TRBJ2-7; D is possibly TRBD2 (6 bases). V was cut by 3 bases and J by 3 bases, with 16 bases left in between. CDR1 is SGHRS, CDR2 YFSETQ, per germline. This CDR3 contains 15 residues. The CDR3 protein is CASSSLAEPGYEQYF. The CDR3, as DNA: TGCGCCAGCAGCTCTTTAGCGGAACCGGGCTACGAGCAGTACTTC.

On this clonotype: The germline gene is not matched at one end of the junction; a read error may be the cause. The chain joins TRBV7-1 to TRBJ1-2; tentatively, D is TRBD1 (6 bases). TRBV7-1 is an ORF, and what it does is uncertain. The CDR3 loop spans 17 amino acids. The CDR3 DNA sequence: TGTGCCAGCAGCTCTGGGGGCACCGGGACGTACCTCTATGGCTGCTCCTTC. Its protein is CASSSGGTGTYLYGCSF.

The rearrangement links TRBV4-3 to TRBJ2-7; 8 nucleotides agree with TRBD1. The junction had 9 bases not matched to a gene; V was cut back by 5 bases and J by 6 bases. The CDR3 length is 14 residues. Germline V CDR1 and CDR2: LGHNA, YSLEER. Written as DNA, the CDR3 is TGCGCCAGCAGCTTAAACAGGGGGATTGCCGAGCAGTACTTC. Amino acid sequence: CASSLNRGIAEQYF.

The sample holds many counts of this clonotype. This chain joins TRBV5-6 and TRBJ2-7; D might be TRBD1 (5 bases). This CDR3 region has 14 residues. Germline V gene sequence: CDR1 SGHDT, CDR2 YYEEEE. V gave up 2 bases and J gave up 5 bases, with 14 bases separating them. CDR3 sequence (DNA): TGTGCCAGCAGCTTCCCAGGGTATAGCCACGAGCAGTACTTC. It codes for CASSFPGYSHEQYF.

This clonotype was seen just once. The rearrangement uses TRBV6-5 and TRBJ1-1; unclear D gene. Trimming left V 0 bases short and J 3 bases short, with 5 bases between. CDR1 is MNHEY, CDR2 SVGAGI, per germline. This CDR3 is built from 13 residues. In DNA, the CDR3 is TGTGCCAGCAGTTACTCTCTACACACTGAAGCTTTCTTT. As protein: CASSYSLHTEAFF.

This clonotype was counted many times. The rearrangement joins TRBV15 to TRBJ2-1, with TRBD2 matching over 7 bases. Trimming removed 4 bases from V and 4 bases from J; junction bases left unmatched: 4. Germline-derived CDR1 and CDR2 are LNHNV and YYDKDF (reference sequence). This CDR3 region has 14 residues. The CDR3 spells CATSITGGYNEQFF. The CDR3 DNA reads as TGTGCCACCAGCATTACGGGGGGTTACAATGAGCAGTTCTTC.

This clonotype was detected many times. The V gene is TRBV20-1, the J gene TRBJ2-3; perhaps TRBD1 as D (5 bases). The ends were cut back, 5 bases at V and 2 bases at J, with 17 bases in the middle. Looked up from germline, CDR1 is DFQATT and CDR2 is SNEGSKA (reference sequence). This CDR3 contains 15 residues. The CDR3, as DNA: TGCAGTGCTTTTGACAGTACCCTAGACACAGATACGCAGTATTTT. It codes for CSAFDSTLDTDTQYF.

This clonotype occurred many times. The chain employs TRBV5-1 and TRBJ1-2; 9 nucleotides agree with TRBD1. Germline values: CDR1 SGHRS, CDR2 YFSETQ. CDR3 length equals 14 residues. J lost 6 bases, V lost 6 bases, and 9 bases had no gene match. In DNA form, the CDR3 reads TGCGCCAGCACCGAAACAGGGGGCGCGGATGGCTACACCTTC. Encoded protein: CASTETGGADGYTF.

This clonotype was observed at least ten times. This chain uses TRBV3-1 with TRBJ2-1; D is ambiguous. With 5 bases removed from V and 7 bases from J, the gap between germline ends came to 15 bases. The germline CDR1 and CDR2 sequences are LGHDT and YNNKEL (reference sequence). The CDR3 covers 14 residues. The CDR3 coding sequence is TGTGCCAGCAGCGAACTGCCCGCCGCGAATGAGCAGTTCTTC. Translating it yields CASSELPAANEQFF.

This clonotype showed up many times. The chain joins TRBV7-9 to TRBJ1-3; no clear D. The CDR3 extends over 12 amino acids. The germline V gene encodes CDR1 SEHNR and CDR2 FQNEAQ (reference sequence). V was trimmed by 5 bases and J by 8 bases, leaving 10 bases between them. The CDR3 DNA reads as TGTGCCAGCAGCCGCGGGGAGGACACCATATATTTT. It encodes CASSRGEDTIYF.

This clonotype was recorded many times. The CDR3: CASSQLPGTGADTQYF. As DNA, the CDR3 is TGTGCCAGCAGTCAGCTCCCCGGGACAGGGGCGGATACGCAGTATTTT. The gene calls are TRBV6-5 and TRBJ2-3; TRBD1 aligns across 10 bases. Trimming took 5 bases from V and 6 from J; bases not matched to a gene: 11. The length of the CDR3 is 16 residues. From germline, CDR1 is MNHEY and CDR2 SVGAGI.

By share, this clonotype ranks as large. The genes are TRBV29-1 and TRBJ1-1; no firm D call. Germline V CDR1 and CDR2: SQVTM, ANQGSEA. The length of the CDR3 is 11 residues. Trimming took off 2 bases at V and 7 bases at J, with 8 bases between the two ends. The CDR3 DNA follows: TGCAGCGTTGAATCCCCGGGTGAAGCTTTCTTT. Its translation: CSVESPGEAFF.

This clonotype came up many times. The CDR3 DNA sequence: TGCAGCGTTGAACCAGACAGGGGGCGTTCAGAGACCCAGTACTTC. Residues: CSVEPDRGRSETQYF. The chain employs TRBV29-1 and TRBJ2-5; TRBD1 aligns across 10 bases. Germline CDR1 reads SQVTM; CDR2 reads ANQGSEA. The CDR3 is 15 amino acids. V gave up 2 bases and J gave up 4 bases; unmatched junction bases: 7.

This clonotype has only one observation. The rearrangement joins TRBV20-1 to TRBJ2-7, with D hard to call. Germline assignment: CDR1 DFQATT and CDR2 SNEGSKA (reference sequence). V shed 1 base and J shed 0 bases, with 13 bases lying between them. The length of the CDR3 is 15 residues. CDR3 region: CSARVPSRNSYEQYF. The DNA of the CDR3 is TGCAGTGCTAGAGTTCCTTCCCGGAACTCCTACGAGCAGTACTTC.

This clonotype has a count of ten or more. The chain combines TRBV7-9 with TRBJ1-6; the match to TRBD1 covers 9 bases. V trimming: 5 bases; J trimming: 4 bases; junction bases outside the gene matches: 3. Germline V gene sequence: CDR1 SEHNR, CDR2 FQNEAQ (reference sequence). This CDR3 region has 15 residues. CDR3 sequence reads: CASSQGQGYNSPLHF. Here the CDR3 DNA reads TGTGCCAGCAGCCAGGGACAGGGATATAATTCACCCCTCCACTTT.

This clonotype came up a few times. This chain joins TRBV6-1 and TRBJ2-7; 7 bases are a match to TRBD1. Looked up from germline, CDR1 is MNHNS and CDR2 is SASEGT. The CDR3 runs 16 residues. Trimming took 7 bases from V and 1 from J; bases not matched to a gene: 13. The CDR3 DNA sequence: TGTGCCAGCACCCAAAAGGGGACAGCGTCTTCCTACGAGCAGTACGTC. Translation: CASTQKGTASSYEQYV.